The 18 T cell receptor beta chains below come from one sample, sequenced in a study of cytomegalovirus exposure and HLA in healthy donors. A multiplex PCR was run with 60 Vbeta primers and 13 Jbeta primers. The protocol was immunoSEQ multiplex PCR, while the TCRdb copy is restricted to in-frame clones and leaves out a portion. Of more than 80,000 clones in the sample, around nine tenths were seen once. The specimen was PBMCs. The receptors originated from a man in his thirties or forties in good health and CMV-seropositive.

This sequence joins TRBV21-1 and TRBJ2-7; TRBD2, the table's D call, was not compared with the DNA. TRBV21-1 is designated a pseudogene. The CDR3 extends over 13 amino acids. CDR3 in amino acids: CASSKSEAYEQYF. The CDR3 coding sequence is TGTGCCAGCAGCAAAAGCGAGGCGTACGAGCAGTACTTC.

This chain joins TRBV5-1 and TRBJ1-4; TRBD1 is a possible D gene (5 bases). The V gene lost 0 bases and the J gene lost 0 bases, with 9 bases spanning the gap. This CDR3 region has 16 residues. Germline-derived CDR1 and CDR2 are SGHRS and YFSETQ. In DNA form, the CDR3 reads TGCGCCAGCAGCTTGGGTTCGGGGGCAACTAATGAAAAACTGTTTTTT. Its protein is CASSLGSGATNEKLFF.

The rearrangement links TRBV19 to TRBJ2-1, with a tentative D call TRBD1 (6 bases). This CDR3 comprises 14 residues. The germline gives CDR1 LNHDA, CDR2 SQIVND (reference sequence). The V and J ends lost 9 bases and 8 bases respectively, with 20 bases between them. CDR3 DNA sequence: TGTGCCAGCCAAAAGGCGCAGGGGCGGCATGAGCAGTTCTTC. Its protein is CASQKAQGRHEQFF. Full variable domain (missing parts from reference TRBV19 and TRBJ2-1): DGGITQSPKYLFRKEGQNVTLSCEQNLNHDAMYWYRQDPGQGLRLIYYSQIVNDFQKGDIAEGYSVSREKKESFPLTVTSAQKNPTAFYLCASQKAQGRHEQFFGPGTRLTVL.

The table lists this clone with a count of one. The chain combines TRBV6-4 with TRBJ2-3, with 9 bases aligning to TRBD2. Germline V gene data show CDR1 as MRHNA and CDR2 as SNTAGT. V dropped 6 bases and J dropped 5; count of bases not matched to a gene: 6. The CDR3 runs to 14 residues. DNA for the CDR3: TGTGCCAGCAGCCTTAGCGGGAGTGGAGATACGCAGTATTTT. Its translation: CASSLSGSGDTQYF.

The chain couples TRBV5-4 to TRBJ2-5, with D possibly being TRBD2 (6 bases). Germline CDR1 reads SGHNT; CDR2 reads YYREEE (reference sequence). With 4 bases removed from V and 3 bases from J, the gap between germline ends came to 13 bases. CDR3 length: 14 residues. CDR3 sequence reads: CASSEPTREETQYF. For the CDR3, the DNA is TGTGCCAGCAGCGAACCGACTAGGGAAGAGACCCAGTACTTC.

The V and J genes are TRBV5-6 and TRBJ2-3; D perhaps matches TRBD2 (5 bases). Trimming pared 5 bases from V and 1 base from J, leaving 14 bases between. The CDR3 has 15 amino acids. Germline V gene sequence: CDR1 SGHDT, CDR2 YYEEEE. CDR3 in DNA: TGTGCCAGCAGTCTAATCCGGGGAGGCACAGATACGCAGTATTTT. Translating it yields CASSLIRGGTDTQYF.

The chain couples TRBV10-2 to TRBJ1-4; TRBD1 agrees at 7 bases. From germline, CDR1 is WSHSY and CDR2 SAAADI. CDR3 length: 13 amino acids. The V gene end was trimmed by 10 bases and the J gene end by 1 base; junction bases not matched to a gene: 3. CDR3 sequence reads: CATRTGTNEKLFF. Written as DNA, the CDR3 is TGCGCCACCAGGACAGGAACTAATGAAAAACTGTTTTTT.

The gene calls are TRBV12-5 and TRBJ2-4; 8 bases are a match to TRBD1. Germline lookup yields CDR1 LGHNT and CDR2 FRNRAP. This CDR3 has 17 amino acids. Trimming at V came to 0 bases and at J to 6 bases, leaving 10 bases not matched to a gene. This CDR3 is CASGLVPYRGSRNIQYF. Here the CDR3 DNA reads TGTGCTAGTGGTTTGGTTCCGTACAGGGGGTCTCGAAACATTCAGTACTTC. Combining the CDR3 with reference TRBV12-5 and TRBJ2-4 gives the whole variable domain DARVTQTPRHKVTEMGQEVTMRCQPILGHNTVFWYRQTMMQGLELLAYFRNRAPLDDSGMPKDRFSAEMPDATLATLKIQPSEPRDSAVYFCASGLVPYRGSRNIQYFGAGTRLSVL.

The CDR3 spells CASSLPAAAGSAYEQYF. In DNA form, the CDR3 reads TGCGCCAGCAGCTTGCCCGCGGCAGCGGGATCTGCCTACGAGCAGTACTTC. The chain has TRBV5-1 and TRBJ2-7; 7 bases map to TRBD2. Trimming took 1 base from V and 2 from J; bases not matched to a gene: 12. This CDR3 spans 17 amino acids. CDR1 SGHRS and CDR2 YFSETQ come from the germline V gene.

This chain connects TRBV28 to TRBJ2-2, with D maybe TRBD1 (5 bases). CDR3 length: 15 residues. CDR1 MDHEN and CDR2 SYDVKM come from the germline V gene. Trimming removed 6 bases at V and 1 base at J, with 12 bases between. The CDR3 loop reads CASSLTTGNTGELFF. The CDR3 bases are TGTGCCAGCAGCCTAACAACAGGGAACACCGGGGAGCTGTTTTTT.

CDR3 DNA sequence: TGTGCCAGCAGCCTATTCCAGACTAGCGGGGTTTACAATGAGCAGTTCTTC. Translation: CASSLFQTSGVYNEQFF. The rearrangement links TRBV7-6 to TRBJ2-1; TRBD2 matches 11 bases. Germline V lookup: CDR1 SGHVS, CDR2 FNYEAQ. The J segment lost 4 bases and the V segment lost 5 bases, leaving 10 bases of the junction unmatched. The CDR3 loop spans 17 amino acids. Using reference TRBV7-6 and TRBJ2-1 for the parts outside the CDR3, the full variable domain is GAGVSQSPRYKVTKRGQDVALRCDPISGHVSLYWYRQALGQGPEFLTYFNYEAQQDKSGLPNDRFSAERPEGSISTLTIQRTEQRDSAMYRCASSLFQTSGVYNEQFFGPGTRLTVL.

The gene calls are TRBV6-1 and TRBJ2-1; 8 bases agree with TRBD1. The CDR3 is 18 residues long. Per the germline V gene, CDR1 is MNHNS and CDR2 is SASEGT. V dropped 3 bases and J dropped 0; count of bases not matched to a gene: 10. CDR3 sequence: CASSDRQGRYFSYNEQFF. The CDR3 DNA reads as TGTGCCAGCAGTGATAGACAGGGGCGATACTTCTCCTACAATGAGCAGTTCTTC.

The gene calls are TRBV5-8 and TRBJ1-2; no reliable D call. V lost 0 bases, J lost 1 base, and 4 bases lay in between. The CDR3 is 13 amino acids. CDR1 and CDR2 from the germline V gene are SGHTS and YDEGEE. The CDR3 nucleotides read TGTGCCAGCAGCTTGGAACTTAACTATGGCTACACCTTC. Translating gives CASSLELNYGYTF.

The chain has TRBV5-1 and TRBJ2-1; the D gene is possibly TRBD2 (6 bases). This CDR3 contains 16 residues. Trimming shortened V by 0 bases and J by 8 bases, and 18 bases separated the two germline ends. The germline V gene encodes CDR1 SGHRS and CDR2 YFSETQ. The CDR3 DNA follows: TGCGCCAGCAGCTTGGGGGGACTTCTCCCTTTCGATGAGCAGTTCTTC. Protein sequence: CASSLGGLLPFDEQFF. The variable domain in full, with the rest retrieved from reference TRBV5-1 and TRBJ2-1, is KAGVTQTPRYLIKTRGQQVTLSCSPISGHRSVSWYQQTPGQGLQFLFEYFSETQRNKGNFPGRFSGRQFSNSRSEMNVSTLELGDSALYLCASSLGGLLPFDEQFFGPGTRLTVL.

V gene TRBV7-3 combines with J gene TRBJ2-7, with 8 bases matching TRBD1. The CDR3 has 14 residues. V lost 3 bases, J lost 3 bases, and 4 bases stayed unmatched. Germline V gene sequence: CDR1 SGHTA, CDR2 FQGTGA. The CDR3 sequence: CASSFKQGGYEQYF. The CDR3 coding sequence is TGTGCCAGCAGCTTTAAACAGGGGGGCTACGAGCAGTACTTC.

The J gene is TRBJ2-2, the V gene TRBV19; 8 bases line up with TRBD1. The V gene end was trimmed by 7 bases and the J gene end by 4 bases; junction bases not matched to a gene: 14. The germline CDR1 and CDR2 sequences are LNHDA and SQIVND (reference sequence). The CDR3 contains 17 residues. CDR3 DNA: TGTGCCAGTACAGGAGAGCCAGGGACAGGAGTCACCGGGGAGCTGTTTTTT. It codes for CASTGEPGTGVTGELFF.

The table lists this clone with a few counts. This sequence joins TRBV4-1 and TRBJ1-1; a weak D match, TRBD1 (5 bases). Germline values: CDR1 MGHRA, CDR2 YSYEKL. V lost 0 bases to trimming and J lost 1 base, with 12 bases between them. The CDR3 is 16 amino acids. CDR3 loop: CASSQERTSPNTEAFF. DNA of the CDR3: TGCGCCAGCAGCCAAGAGAGGACATCTCCGAACACTGAAGCTTTCTTT.

This clone appeared once. V usage is TRBV30 and J usage is TRBJ1-3; unclear D gene. This CDR3 is built from 12 residues. V was shortened by 4 bases and J by 4 bases, with 8 bases between the two germline ends. Germline assignment: CDR1 GTSNPN and CDR2 SVGIG (reference sequence). CDR3 loop: CAWNLAGNTIYF. In DNA, the CDR3 is TGTGCCTGGAACTTAGCCGGAAACACCATATATTTT.